The clone carrying this T cell receptor (beta chain) was picked up a small number of times. V was cut by 8 bases and J by 4 bases, with 23 bases left in between. The CDR3 is 16 amino acids. Per germline, CDR1 SGHTA and CDR2 FQGNSA. MiXCR, applied by TCRdb to the 5' RACE reads, yields one record per CDR3 protein. Altogether under 250,000 distinct CDR3 sequences are present, 9.5% being singletons, with the ten largest covering roughly 3.5%. The sample is drawn from a study of T-cell memory formation after mild COVID-19. The V call is TRBV7-2, the J call TRBJ2-5; the D is unclear. The TCR was taken from a man aged 18-30 years who had mild COVID-19 (a few samples of this study predate the infection). Cell type and time point are not known. The specimen sequenced was PBMCs or a T cell subset sorted from them (not recorded which). Here the CDR3 DNA reads TGTGCCAGCTTGCTCGGGTGGGCCCCCCAAGGAGAGACCCAGTACTTC. Translating it yields CASLLGWAPQGETQYF. Drawing the rest from reference TRBV7-2 and TRBJ2-5, the complete variable domain is GAGVSQSPSNKVTEKGKDVELRCDPISGHTALYWYRQSLGQGLEFLIYFQGNSAPDKSGLPSDRFSAERTGGSVSTLTIQRTQQEDSAVYLCASLLGWAPQGETQYFGPGTRLLVL.